This T cell receptor beta chain was found in a study of T cells in Graves' hyperthyroidism and ophthalmopathy. The investigators amplified TCR beta CDR3 regions from RNA transcripts. In the first-round RT-PCR of the TCR CDR3, the HTBI primer set was used. TCRdb ran MiXCR on the multiplex PCR reads and lists one entry per CDR3 protein. The sample includes about 500,000 distinct CDR3 sequences, approximately 15% seen only once; the top ten take 17%. CDR1 and CDR2 from the germline V gene are SGHDT and YYEEEE. The CDR3 loop spans 16 amino acids. Trimming took off 4 bases at V and 1 base at J, with 17 bases between the two ends. Ten or more counts support this clonotype.

The sequence derives from a young woman with Graves' hyperthyroidism. The gene calls are TRBV5-6 and TRBJ1-1; maybe TRBD1 (6 bases). Material: blood. CDR3: CASSLDPTGKNTEAFF. The DNA for the CDR3 is TGTGCCAGCAGCCTCGATCCGACAGGCAAGAACACTGAAGCTTTCTTT.